This TCR beta chain is drawn from a study of CD4 and CD8 cells across lung adenocarcinoma regions. TCRdb re-called the PCR reads through MiXCR, storing one row per CDR3 protein. The table has 4,000 to 4,500 distinct CDR3 sequences, approximately 63% seen once. Samples came from patients with localized non-small cell lung adenocarcinoma. The CDR3 loop spans 17 amino acids. Per germline, CDR1 SGHTA and CDR2 FQGNSA. The V end lost 2 bases, the J end lost 4 bases, and 17 bases lay between the germline ends. This clonotype occurred a few times. This sequence joins TRBV7-2 and TRBJ2-2; D is tentatively TRBD1 or TRBD2 (6 bases each). This TCR came from a male donor with lung adenocarcinoma. The CD4 and CD8 labels of this study may be unreliable. Sample: CD4+ T cells from the center of a lung tumor. The CDR3 here is CASSLWAGGGSTGELFF. The CDR3 DNA reads TGTGCCAGCAGCTTATGGGCCGGGGGCGGAAGCACCGGGGAGCTGTTTTTT.